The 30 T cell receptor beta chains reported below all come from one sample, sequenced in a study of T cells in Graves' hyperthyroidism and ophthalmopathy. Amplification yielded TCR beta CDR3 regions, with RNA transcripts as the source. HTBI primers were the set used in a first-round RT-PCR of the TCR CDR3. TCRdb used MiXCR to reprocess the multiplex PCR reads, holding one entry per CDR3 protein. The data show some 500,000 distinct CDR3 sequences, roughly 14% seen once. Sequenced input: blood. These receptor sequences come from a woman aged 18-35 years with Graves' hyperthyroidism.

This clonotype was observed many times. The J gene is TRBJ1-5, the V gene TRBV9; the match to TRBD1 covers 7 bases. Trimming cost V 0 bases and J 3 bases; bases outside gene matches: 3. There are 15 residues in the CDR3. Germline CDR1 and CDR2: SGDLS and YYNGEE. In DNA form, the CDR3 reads TGTGCCAGCAGCGTAGCGGGACAGATCAATCAGCCCCAGCATTTT. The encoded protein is CASSVAGQINQPQHF.

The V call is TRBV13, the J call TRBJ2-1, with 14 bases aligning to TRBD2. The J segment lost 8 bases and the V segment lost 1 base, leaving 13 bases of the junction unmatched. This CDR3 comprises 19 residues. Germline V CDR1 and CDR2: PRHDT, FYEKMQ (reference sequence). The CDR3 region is CASSLEAGNGTSGSDEQFF. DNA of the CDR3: TGTGCCAGCAGCTTAGAAGCTGGGAACGGGACTAGCGGGAGTGATGAGCAGTTCTTC.

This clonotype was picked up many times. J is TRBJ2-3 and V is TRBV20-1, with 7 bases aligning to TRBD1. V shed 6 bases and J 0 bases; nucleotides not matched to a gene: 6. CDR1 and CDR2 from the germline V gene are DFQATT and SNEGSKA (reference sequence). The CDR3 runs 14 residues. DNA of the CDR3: TGCAGTGCCCAACTACAGGGGAGCACAGATACGCAGTATTTT. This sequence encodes CSAQLQGSTDTQYF.

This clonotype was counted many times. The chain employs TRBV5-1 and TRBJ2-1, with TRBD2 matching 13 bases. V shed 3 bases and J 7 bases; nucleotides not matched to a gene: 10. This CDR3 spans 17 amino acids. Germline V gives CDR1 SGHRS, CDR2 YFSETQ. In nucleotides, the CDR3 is TGCGCCAGCAGCTCAACCTCGACTAGCGGGAGGACTAATGAGCAGTTCTTC. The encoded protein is CASSSTSTSGRTNEQFF.

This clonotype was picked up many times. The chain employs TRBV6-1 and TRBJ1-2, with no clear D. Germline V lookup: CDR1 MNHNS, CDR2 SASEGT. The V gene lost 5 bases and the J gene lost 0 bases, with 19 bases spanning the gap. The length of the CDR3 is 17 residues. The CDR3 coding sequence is TGTGCCAGCAGTTCCCCTACATCACCGTCGGCTAACTATGGCTACACCTTC. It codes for CASSSPTSPSANYGYTF.

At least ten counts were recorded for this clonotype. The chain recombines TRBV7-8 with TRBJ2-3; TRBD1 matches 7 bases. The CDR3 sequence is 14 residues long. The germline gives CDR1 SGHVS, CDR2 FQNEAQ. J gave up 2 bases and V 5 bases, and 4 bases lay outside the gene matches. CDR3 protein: CASSRGQLTDTQYF. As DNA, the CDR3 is TGTGCCAGCAGCAGGGGACAGCTCACAGATACGCAGTATTTT.

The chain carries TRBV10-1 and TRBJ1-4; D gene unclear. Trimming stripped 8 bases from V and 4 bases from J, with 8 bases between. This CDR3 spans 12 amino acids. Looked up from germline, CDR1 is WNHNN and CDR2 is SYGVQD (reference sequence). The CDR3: CASQTYNEKLFF. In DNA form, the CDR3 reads TGCGCCAGCCAGACCTATAATGAAAAACTGTTTTTT.

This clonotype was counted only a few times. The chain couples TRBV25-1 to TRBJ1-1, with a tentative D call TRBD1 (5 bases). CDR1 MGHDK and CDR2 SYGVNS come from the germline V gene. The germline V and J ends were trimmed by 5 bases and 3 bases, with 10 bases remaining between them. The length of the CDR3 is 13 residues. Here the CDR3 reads CASSYRSHTEAFF. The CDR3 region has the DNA TGTGCCAGCAGTTACAGGTCTCACACTGAAGCTTTCTTT.

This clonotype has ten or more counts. The chain's CDR3 is CASRTNRGSKNIQYF. In DNA, the CDR3 is TGTGCCAGCAGAACTAACAGGGGCAGCAAAAACATTCAGTACTTC. The chain links TRBV7-2 to TRBJ2-4; the match to TRBD1 covers 7 bases. Germline trimming cut 6 bases from V and 3 bases from J; bases unmatched to any gene: 8. The CDR3 extends over 15 amino acids. Germline assignment: CDR1 SGHTA and CDR2 FQGNSA.

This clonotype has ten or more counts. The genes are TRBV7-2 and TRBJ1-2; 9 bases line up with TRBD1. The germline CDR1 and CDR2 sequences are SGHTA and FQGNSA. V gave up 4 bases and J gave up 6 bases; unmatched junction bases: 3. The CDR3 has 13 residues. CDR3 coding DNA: TGTGCCAGCAGCTCGGGACAGGGCGATGGCTACACCTTC. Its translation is CASSSGQGDGYTF.

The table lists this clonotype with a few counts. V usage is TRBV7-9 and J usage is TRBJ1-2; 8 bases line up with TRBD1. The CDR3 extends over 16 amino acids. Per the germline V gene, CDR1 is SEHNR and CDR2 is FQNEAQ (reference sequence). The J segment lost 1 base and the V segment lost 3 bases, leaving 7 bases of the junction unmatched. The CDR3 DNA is TGTGCCAGCAGCTTCTACACGACAGGGGATAACTATGGCTACACCTTC. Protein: CASSFYTTGDNYGYTF.

The CDR3 DNA sequence: TGTGCCAGCAGCGACGACCGGGCCACAGATACGCAGTATTTT. Its protein is CASSDDRATDTQYF. The chain carries TRBV9 and TRBJ2-3, with D unresolved. Trimming shortened V by 3 bases and J by 2 bases, and 10 bases separated the two germline ends. The germline CDR1 and CDR2 sequences are SGDLS and YYNGEE. The CDR3 extends over 14 amino acids.

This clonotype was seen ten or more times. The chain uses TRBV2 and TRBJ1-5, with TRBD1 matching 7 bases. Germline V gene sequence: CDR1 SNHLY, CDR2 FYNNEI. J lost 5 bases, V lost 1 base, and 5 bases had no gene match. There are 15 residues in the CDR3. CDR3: CASSEGGQAYQPQHF. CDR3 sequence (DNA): TGTGCCAGCAGTGAAGGCGGACAGGCCTATCAGCCCCAGCATTTT.

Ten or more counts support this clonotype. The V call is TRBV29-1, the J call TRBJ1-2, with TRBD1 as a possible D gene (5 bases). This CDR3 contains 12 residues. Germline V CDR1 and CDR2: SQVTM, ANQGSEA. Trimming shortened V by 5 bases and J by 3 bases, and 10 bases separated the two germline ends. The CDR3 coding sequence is TGCAGCGTTTCGGGGCCCGACTATGGCTACACCTTC. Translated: CSVSGPDYGYTF.

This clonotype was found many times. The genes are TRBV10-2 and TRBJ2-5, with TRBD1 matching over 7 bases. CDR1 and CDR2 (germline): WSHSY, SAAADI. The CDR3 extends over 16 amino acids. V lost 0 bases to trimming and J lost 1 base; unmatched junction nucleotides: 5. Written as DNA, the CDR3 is TGCGCCAGCAGTGAGTCGACAGGGATCCCCCAAGAGACCCAGTACTTC. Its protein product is CASSESTGIPQETQYF.

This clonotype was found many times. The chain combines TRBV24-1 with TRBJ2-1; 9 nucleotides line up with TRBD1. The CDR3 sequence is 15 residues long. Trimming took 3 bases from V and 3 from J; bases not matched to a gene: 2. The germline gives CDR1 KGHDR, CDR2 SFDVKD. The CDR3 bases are TGTGCCACCAGTGATAGGGACAGGGACTACAATGAGCAGTTCTTC. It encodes CATSDRDRDYNEQFF.

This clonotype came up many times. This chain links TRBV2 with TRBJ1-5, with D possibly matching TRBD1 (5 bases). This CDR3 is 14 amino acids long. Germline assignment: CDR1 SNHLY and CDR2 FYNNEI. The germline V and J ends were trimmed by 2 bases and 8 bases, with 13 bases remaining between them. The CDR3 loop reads CASSETTGVEPQHF. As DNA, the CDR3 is TGTGCCAGCAGTGAAACTACAGGTGTGGAGCCCCAGCATTTT. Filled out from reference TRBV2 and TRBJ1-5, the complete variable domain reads EPEVTQTPSHQVTQMGQEVILRCVPISNHLYFYWYRQILGQKVEFLVSFYNNEISEKSEIFDDQFSVERPDGSNFTLKIRSTKLEDSAMYFCASSETTGVEPQHFGDGTRLSIL.

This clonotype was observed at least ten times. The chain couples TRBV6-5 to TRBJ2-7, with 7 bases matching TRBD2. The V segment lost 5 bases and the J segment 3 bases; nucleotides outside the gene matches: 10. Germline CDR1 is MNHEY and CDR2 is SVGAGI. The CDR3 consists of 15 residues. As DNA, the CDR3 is TGTGCCAGCAGTAACCCCCGACTAGCCGGCTACGAGCAGTACGTC. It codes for CASSNPRLAGYEQYV.

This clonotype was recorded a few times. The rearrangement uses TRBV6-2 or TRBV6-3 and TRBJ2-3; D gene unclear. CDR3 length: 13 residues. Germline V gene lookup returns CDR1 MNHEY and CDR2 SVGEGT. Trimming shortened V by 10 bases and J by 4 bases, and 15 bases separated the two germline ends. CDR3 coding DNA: TGTGCCACCCATAGTGGGCCTGCAGATACGCAGTATTTT. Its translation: CATHSGPADTQYF.

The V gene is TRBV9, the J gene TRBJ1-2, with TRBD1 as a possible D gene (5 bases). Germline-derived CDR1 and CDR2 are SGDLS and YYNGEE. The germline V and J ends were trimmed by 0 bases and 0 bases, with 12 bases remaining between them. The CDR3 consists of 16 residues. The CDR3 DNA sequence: TGTGCCAGCAGCGTAGGAGGGGTTACCACTAACTATGGCTACACCTTC. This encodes CASSVGGVTTNYGYTF.

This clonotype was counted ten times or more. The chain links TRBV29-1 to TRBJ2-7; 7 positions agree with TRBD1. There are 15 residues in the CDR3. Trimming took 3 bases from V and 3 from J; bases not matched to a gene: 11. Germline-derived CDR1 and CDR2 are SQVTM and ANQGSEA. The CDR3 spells CSVEVWGSGGYEQYV. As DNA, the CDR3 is TGCAGCGTTGAGGTATGGGGTTCAGGGGGCTACGAGCAGTACGTC.

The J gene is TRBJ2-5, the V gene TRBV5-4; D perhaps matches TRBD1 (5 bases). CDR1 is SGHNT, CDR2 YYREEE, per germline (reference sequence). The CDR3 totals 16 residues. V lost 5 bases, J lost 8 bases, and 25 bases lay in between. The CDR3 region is CASSLPEKTAKYTQYF. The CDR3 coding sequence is TGTGCCAGCAGTTTGCCAGAAAAGACAGCCAAATATACCCAGTACTTC.

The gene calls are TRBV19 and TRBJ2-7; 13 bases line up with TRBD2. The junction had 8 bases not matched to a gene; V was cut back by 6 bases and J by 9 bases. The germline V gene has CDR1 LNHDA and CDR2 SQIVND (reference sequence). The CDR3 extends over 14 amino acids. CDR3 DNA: TGTGCCAGTAGCGAGGGACTAGCGGGAAAGGGGCAGTACTTC. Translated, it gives CASSEGLAGKGQYF. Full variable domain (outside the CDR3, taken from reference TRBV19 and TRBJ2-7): DGGITQSPKYLFRKEGQNVTLSCEQNLNHDAMYWYRQDPGQGLRLIYYSQIVNDFQKGDIAEGYSVSREKKESFPLTVTSAQKNPTAFYLCASSEGLAGKGQYFGPGTRLTVT.

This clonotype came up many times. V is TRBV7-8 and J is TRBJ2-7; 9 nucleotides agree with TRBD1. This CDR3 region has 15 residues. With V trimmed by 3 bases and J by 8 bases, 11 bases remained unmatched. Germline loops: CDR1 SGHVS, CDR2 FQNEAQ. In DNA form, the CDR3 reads TGTGCCAGCAGCTTGAATCCGGTACAGGGGGCCAAGCAGTACGTC. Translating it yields CASSLNPVQGAKQYV.

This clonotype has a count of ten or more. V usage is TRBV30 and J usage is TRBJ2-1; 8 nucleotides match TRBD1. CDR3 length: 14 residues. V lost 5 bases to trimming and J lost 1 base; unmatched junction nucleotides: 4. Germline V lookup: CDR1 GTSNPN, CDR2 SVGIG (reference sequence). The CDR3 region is CAWGQGFSYNEQFF. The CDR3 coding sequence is TGTGCCTGGGGACAGGGTTTTTCCTACAATGAGCAGTTCTTC.

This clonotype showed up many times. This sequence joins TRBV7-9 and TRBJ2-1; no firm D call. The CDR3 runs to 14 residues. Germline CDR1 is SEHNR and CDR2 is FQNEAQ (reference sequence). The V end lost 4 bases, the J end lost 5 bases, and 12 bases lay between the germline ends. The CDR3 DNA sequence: TGTGCCAGCAGCTCCCATAAAGGCGACAATGAGCAGTTCTTC. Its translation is CASSSHKGDNEQFF.

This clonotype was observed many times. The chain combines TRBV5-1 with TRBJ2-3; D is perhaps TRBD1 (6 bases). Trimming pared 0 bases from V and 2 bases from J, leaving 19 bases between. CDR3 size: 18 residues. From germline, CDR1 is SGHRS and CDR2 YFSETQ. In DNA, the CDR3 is TGCGCCAGCAGCTTGGGCTTTCTCTACAGGGATACCACAGATACGCAGTATTTT. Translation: CASSLGFLYRDTTDTQYF.

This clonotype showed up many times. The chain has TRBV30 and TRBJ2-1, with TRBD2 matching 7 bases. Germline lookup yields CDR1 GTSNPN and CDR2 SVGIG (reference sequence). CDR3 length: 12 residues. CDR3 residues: CVVLAGYNEQFF. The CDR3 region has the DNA TGTGTCGTATTAGCGGGTTACAATGAGCAGTTCTTC.

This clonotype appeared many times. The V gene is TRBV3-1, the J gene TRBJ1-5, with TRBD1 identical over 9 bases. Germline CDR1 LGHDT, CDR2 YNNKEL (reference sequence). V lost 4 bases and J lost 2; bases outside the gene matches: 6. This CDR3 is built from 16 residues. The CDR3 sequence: CASSLQGAGGNQPQHF. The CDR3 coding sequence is TGTGCCAGCAGCCTACAGGGGGCGGGCGGCAATCAGCCCCAGCATTTT.

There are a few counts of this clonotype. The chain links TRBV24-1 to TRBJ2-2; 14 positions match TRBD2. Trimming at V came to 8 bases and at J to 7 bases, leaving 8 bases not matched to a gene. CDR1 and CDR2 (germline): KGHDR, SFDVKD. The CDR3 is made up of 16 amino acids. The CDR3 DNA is TGTGCCACCAAGGGGACTAGCGGGGGAAAAGGCGGGGAGCTGTTTTTT. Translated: CATKGTSGGKGGELFF.